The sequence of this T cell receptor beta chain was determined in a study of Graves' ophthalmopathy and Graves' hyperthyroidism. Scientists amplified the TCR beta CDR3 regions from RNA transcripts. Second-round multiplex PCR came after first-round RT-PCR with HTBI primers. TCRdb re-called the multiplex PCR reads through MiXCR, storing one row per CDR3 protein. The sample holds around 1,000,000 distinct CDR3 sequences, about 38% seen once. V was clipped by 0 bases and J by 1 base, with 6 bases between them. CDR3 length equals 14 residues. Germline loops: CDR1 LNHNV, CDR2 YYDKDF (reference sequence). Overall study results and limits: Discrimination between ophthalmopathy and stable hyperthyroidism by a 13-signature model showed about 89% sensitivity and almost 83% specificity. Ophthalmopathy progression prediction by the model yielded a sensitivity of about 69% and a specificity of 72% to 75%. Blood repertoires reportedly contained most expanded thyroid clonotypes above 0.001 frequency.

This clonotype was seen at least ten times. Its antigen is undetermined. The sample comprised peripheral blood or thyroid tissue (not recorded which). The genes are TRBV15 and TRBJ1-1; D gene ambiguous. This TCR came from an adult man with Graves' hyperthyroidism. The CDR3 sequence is CATSRDPGNTEAFF. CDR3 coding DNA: TGTGCCACCAGCAGAGATCCAGGGAACACTGAAGCTTTCTTT.